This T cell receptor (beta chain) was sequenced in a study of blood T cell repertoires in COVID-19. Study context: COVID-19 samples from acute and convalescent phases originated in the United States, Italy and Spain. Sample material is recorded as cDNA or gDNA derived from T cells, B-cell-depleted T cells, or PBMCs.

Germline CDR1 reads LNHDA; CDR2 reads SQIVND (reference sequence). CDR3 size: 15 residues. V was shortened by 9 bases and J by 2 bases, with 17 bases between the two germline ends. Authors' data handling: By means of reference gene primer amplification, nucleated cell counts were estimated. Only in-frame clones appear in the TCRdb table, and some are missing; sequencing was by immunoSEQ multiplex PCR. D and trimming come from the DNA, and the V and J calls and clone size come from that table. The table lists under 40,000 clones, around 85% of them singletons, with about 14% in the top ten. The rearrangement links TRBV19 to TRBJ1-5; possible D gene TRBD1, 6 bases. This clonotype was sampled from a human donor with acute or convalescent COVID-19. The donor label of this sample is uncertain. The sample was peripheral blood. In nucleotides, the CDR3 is TGTGCCAGCTTCTCCGGGGGGCAGGGCAATCAGCCCCAGCATTTT. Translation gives CASFSGGQGNQPQHF.